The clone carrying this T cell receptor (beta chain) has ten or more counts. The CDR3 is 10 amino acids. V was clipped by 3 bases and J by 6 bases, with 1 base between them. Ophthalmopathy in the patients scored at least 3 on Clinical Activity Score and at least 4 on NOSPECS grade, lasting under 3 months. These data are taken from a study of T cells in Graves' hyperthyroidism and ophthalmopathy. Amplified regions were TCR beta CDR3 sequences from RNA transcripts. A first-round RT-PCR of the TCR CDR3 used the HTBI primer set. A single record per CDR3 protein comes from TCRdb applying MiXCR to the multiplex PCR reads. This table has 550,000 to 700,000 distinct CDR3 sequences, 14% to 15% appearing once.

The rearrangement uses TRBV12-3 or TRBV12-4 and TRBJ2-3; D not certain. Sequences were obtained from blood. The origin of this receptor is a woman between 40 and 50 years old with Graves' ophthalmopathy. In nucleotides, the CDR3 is TGTGCCAGCAGTTTGGATACGCAGTATTTT. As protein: CASSLDTQYF.